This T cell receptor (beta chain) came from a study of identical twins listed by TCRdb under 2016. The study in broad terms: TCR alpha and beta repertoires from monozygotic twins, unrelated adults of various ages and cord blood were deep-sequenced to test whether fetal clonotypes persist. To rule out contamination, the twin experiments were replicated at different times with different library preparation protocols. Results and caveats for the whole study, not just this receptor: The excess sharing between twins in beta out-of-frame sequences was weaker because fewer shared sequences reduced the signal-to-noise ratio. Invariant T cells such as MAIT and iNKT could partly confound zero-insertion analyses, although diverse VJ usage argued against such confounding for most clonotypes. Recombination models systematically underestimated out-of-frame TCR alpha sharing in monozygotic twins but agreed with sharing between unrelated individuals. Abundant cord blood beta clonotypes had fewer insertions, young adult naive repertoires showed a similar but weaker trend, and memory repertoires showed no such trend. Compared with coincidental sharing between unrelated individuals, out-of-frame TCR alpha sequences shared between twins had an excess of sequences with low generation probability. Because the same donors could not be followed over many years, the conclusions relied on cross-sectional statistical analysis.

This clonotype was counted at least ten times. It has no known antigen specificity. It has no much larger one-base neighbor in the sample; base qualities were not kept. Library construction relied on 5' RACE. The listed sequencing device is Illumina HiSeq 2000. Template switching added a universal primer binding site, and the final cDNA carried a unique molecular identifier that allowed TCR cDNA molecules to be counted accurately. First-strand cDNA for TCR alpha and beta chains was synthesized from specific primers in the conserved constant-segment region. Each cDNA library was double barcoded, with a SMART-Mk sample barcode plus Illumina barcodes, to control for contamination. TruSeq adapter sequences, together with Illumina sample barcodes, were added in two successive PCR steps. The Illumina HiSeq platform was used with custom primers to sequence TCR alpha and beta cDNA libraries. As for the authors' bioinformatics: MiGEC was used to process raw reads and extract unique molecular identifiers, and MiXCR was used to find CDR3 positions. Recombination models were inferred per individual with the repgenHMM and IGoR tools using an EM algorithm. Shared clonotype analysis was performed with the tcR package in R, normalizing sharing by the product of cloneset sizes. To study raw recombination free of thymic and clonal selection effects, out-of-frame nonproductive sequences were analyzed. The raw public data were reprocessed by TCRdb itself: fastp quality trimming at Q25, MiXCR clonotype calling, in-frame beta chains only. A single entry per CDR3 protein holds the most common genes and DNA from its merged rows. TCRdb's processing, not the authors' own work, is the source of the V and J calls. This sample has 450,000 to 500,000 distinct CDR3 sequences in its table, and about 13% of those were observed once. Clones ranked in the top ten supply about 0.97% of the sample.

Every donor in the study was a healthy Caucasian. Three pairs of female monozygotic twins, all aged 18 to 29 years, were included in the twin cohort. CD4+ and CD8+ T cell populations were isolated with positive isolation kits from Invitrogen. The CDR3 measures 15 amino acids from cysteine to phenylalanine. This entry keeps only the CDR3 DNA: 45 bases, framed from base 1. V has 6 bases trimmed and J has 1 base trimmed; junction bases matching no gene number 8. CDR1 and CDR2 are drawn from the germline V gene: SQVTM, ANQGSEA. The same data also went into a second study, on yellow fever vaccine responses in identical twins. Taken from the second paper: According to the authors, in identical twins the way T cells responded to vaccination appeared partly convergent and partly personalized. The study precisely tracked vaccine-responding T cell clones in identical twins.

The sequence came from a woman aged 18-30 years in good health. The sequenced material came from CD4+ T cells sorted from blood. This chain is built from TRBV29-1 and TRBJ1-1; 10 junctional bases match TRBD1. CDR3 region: CSVLDRGRGNTEAFF. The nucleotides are TGCAGCGTACTTGACAGGGGGCGAGGGAACACTGAAGCTTTCTTT.